This paragraph reports one T cell receptor beta chain. What it recognizes is unknown. The data belong to a study of shared clonotypes between healthy human individuals. Germline V gene sequence: CDR1 GTSNPN, CDR2 SVGIG (reference sequence). Deletions cut 4 bases from V and 2 bases from J, with 12 bases between. This CDR3 is built from 14 residues. Here immunoSEQ multiplex PCR was the method, and the copy in TCRdb shows in-frame clones only, minus some. The sample has some 2.4 million clones; more than 85% are singletons. Findings and caveats of the study: Between a handful of donors, naive CD4 clonotypes were shared at a level of about 5%.

The chain recombines TRBV30 with TRBJ1-5, with TRBD1 as a possible D gene (6 bases). The sequenced sample was naive CD4+ T cells from PBMCs. Subset indicated: CD45RA+ positively selected. The clonotype comes from a man younger than 30 in good health. Some clones in this sample may be carry-over from other donors' samples. The CDR3 spells CAWTEGDGNQPQHF. The CDR3, as DNA: TGTGCCTGGACTGAGGGGGACGGCAATCAGCCCCAGCATTTT. Supplemented by reference TRBV30 and TRBJ1-5, the full variable domain reads SQTIHQWPATLVQPVGSPLSLECTVEGTSNPNLYWYRQAAGRGLQLLFYSVGIGQISSEVPQNLSASRPQDRQFILSSKKLLLSDSGFYLCAWTEGDGNQPQHFGDGTRLSIL.